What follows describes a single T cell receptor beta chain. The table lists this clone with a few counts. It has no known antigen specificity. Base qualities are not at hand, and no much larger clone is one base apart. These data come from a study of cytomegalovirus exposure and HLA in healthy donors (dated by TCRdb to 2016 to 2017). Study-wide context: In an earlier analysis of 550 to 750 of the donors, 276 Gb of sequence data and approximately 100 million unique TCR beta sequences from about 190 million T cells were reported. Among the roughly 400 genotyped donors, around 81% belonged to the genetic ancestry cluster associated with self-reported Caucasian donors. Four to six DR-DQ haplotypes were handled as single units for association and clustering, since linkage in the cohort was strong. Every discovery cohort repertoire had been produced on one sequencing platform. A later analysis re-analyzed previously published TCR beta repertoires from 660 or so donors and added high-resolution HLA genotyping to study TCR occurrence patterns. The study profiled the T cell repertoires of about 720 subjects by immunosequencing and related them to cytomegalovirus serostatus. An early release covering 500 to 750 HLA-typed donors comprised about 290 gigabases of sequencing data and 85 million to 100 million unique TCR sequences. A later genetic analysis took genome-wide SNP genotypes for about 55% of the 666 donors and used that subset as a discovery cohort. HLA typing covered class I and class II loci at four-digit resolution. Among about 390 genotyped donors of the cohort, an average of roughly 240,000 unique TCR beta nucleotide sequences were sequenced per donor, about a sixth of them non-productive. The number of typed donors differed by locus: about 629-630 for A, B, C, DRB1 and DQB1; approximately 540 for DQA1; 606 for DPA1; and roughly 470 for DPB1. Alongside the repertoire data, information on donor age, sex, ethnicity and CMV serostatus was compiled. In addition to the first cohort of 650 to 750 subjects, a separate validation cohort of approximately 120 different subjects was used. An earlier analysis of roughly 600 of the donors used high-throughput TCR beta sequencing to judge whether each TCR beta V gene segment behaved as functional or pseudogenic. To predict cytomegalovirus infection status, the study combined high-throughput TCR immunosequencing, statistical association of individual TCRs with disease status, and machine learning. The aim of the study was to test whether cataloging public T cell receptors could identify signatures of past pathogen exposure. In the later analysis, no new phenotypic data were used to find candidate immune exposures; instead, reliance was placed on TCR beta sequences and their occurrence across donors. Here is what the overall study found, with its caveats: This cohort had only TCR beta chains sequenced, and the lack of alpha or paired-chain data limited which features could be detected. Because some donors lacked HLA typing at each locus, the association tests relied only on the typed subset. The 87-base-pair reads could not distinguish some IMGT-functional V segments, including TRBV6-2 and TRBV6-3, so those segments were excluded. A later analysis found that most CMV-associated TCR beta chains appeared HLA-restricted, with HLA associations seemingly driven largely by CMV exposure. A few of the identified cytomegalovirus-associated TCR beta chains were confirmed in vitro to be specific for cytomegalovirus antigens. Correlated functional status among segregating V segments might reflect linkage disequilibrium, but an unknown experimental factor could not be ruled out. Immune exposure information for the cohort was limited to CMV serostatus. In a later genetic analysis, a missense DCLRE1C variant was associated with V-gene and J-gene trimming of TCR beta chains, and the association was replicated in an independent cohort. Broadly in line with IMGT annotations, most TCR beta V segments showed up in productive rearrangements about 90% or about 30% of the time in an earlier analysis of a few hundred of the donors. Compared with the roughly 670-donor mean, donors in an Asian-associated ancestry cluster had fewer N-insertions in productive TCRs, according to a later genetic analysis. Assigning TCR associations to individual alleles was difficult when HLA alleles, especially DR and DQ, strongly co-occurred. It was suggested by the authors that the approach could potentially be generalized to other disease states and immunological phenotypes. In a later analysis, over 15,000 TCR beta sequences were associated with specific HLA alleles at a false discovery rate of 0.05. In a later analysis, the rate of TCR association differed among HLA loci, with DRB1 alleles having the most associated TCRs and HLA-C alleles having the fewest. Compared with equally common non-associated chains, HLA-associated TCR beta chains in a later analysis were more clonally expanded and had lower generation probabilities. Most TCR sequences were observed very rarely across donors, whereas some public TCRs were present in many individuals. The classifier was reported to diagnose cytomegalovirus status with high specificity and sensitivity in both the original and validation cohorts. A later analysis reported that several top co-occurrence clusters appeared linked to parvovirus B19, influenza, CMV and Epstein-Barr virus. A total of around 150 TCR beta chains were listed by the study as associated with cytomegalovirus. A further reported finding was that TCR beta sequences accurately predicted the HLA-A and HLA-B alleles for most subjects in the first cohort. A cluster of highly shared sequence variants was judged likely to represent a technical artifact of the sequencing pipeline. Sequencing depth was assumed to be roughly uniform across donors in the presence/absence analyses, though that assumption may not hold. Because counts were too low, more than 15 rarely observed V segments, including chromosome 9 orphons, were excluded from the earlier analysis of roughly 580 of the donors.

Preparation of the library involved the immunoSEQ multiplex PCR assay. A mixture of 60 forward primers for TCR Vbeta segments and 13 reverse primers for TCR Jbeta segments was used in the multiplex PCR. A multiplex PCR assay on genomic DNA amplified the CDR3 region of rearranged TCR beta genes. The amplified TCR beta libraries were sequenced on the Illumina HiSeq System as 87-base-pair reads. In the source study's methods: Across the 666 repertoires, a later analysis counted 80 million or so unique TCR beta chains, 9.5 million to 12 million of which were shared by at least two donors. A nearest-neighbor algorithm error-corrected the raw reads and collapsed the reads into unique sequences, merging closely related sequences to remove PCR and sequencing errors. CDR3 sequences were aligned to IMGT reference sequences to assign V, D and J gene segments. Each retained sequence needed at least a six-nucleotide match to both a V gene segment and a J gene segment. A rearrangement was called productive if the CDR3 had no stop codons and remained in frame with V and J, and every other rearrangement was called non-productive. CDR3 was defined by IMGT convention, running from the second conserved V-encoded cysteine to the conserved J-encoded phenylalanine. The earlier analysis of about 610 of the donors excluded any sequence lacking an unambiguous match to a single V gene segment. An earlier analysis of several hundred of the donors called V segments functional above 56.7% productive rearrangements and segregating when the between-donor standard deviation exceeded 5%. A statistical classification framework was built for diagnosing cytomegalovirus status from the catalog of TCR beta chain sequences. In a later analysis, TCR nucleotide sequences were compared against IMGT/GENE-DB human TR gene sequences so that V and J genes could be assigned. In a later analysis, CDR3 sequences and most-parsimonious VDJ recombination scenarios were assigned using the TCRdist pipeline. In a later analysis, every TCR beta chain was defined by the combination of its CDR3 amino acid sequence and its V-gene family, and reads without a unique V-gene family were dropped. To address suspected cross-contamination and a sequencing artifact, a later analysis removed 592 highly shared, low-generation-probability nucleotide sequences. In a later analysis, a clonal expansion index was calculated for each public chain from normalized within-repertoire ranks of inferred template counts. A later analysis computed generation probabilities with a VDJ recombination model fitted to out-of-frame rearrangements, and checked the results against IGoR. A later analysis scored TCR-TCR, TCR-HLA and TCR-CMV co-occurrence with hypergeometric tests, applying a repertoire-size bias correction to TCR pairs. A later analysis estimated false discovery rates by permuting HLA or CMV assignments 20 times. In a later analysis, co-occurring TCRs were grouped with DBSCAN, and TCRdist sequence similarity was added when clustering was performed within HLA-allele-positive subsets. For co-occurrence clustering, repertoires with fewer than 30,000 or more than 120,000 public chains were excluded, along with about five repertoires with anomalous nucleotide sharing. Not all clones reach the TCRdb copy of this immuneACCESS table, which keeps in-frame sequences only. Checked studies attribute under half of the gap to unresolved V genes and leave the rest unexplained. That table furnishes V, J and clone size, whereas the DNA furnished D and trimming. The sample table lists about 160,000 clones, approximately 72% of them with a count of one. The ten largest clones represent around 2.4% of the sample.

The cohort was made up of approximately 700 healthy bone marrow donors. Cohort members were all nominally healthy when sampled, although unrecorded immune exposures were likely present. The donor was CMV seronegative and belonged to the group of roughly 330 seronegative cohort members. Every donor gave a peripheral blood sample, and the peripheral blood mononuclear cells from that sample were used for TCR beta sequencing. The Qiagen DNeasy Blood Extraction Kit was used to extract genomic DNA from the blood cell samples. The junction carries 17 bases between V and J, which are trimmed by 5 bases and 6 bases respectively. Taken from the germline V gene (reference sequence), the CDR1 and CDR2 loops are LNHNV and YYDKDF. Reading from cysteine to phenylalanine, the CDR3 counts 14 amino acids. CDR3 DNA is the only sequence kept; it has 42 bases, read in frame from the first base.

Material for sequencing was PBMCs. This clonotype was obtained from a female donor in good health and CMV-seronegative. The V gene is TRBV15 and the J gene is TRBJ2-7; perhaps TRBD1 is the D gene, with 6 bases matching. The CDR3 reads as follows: CATSRIAVGAEQYF. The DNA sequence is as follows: TGTGCCACCAGCCGCATCGCGGTGGGGGCCGAGCAGTACTTC.